This T cell receptor beta chain was identified during a study of cytomegalovirus exposure and HLA in healthy donors. Whole-study context: Of several hundred genotyped donors, more than 70% clustered with self-reported Caucasian donors. The study, taken as a whole, reports: The authors excluded some V segments, including TRBV6-2 and TRBV6-3, as indistinguishable. The study labeled approximately 150 TCR beta chains cytomegalovirus-associated. The availability of immune exposure information extended only to CMV serostatus.

To note about this clone: What it binds is not known.

CDR1 is SEHNR and CDR2 is FQNEAQ in the germline V gene (reference sequence). This CDR3 contains 18 residues. V lost 5 bases, J lost 1 base, and 9 bases stayed unmatched. 13 Jbeta primers and 60 Vbeta primers were used for the PCR. Sequenced by immunoSEQ multiplex PCR; TCRdb stores in-frame clones only, minus some. The table records 100,000 to 150,000 clones, 74% of them present only once. V usage is TRBV7-9 and J usage is TRBJ2-2, with 11 bases that match TRBD2. The receptor's source is a woman aged 45-65 years in good health and CMV-seropositive. Input material: PBMCs. CDR3 residues: CASSPLKLAGENTGELFF. The CDR3 coding sequence is TGTGCCAGCAGCCCCTTAAAACTAGCGGGGGAGAACACCGGGGAGCTGTTTTTT.